This passage covers 28 T cell receptor beta chains from one sample sequenced in a study of shared T cell receptors in the human thymus. Measured with immunoSEQ multiplex PCR; TCRdb has only the in-frame clones, and not every one. In the table there are under 850,000 clones, approximately 90% of which are singletons. The sample also formed part of further work on human thymus T cells.

The material sequenced was thymocytes. All receptors derive from a boy younger than two with a congenital heart defect.

The chain links TRBV27 to TRBJ1-1, with unresolved D. Germline values: CDR1 MNHEY, CDR2 SMNVEV (reference sequence). With 3 bases removed from V and 5 bases from J, the gap between germline ends came to 22 bases. The CDR3 contains 17 residues. CDR3 residues: CASSFTRRERSETEAFF. Written as DNA, the CDR3 is TGTGCCAGCAGTTTTACGAGGAGGGAACGATCAGAAACTGAAGCTTTCTTT.

Regarding this clone: The same CDR3 also results from other DNA sequences found in this sample. The chain is built from TRBV4-1 and TRBJ2-1; TRBD1 aligns across 7 bases. This CDR3 comprises 14 residues. Germline values: CDR1 MGHRA, CDR2 YSYEKL. J gave up 6 bases and V 0 bases, and 2 bases lay outside the gene matches. CDR3 in amino acids: CASSQEPGGNEQFF. Here the CDR3 DNA reads TGCGCCAGCAGCCAAGAGCCAGGGGGCAATGAGCAGTTCTTC.

The chain is built from TRBV9 and TRBJ2-1; 12 bases map to TRBD2. V lost 6 bases, J lost 6 bases, and 4 bases stayed unmatched. The CDR3 sequence is 14 residues long. Germline V gene data show CDR1 as SGDLS and CDR2 as YYNGEE. The CDR3 reads CASTPSGRVNEQFF. In DNA, the CDR3 is TGTGCCAGCACTCCTAGCGGGAGGGTCAATGAGCAGTTCTTC.

This clone was picked up a small number of times. This chain joins TRBV29-1 and TRBJ1-1; D not resolved. V was cut by 5 bases and J by 7 bases, with 23 bases left in between. This CDR3 comprises 15 residues. The germline CDR1 and CDR2 sequences are SQVTM and ANQGSEA. DNA of the CDR3: TGCAGCGTTCTAGCTCATGGTGGAGAAGAGGGTGAAGCTTTCTTT. Protein: CSVLAHGGEEGEAFF. The whole variable domain, remainder taken from reference TRBV29-1 and TRBJ1-1, is SAVISQKPSRDICQRGTSLTIQCQVDSQVTMMFWYRQQPGQSLTLIATANQGSEATYESGFVIDKFPISRPNLTFSTLTVSNMSPEDSSIYLCSVLAHGGEEGEAFFGQGTRLTVV.

The rearrangement joins TRBV18 to TRBJ2-1, with 13 bases aligning to TRBD2. V dropped 3 bases and J dropped 10; count of bases not matched to a gene: 15. The germline CDR1 and CDR2 sequences are KGHSH and LQKENI. CDR3 length: 18 residues. The CDR3 sequence is CASSPHGRLAGGSAEQFF. For the CDR3, the DNA is TGTGCCAGCTCACCTCACGGTAGACTAGCGGGAGGTTCGGCCGAGCAGTTCTTC.

The chain joins TRBV15 to TRBJ2-1, with D possibly being TRBD2 (5 bases). The CDR3 sequence is 12 residues long. The germline gives CDR1 LNHNV, CDR2 YYDKDF (reference sequence). V was trimmed by 6 bases and J by 7 bases, leaving 10 bases between them. The DNA for the CDR3 is TGTGCCACCAGGGGCAGCGGAAATGAGCAGTTCTTC. Its protein product is CATRGSGNEQFF.

Here the CDR3 DNA reads TGCGCCAGCAGCCAGGATACTAGCGGGGGTTACGAGCAGTACTTC. Encoded protein: CASSQDTSGGYEQYF. The chain combines TRBV4-1 with TRBJ2-7, with 11 bases fitting TRBD2. V lost 3 bases and J lost 4; bases outside the gene matches: 5. Germline CDR1 is MGHRA and CDR2 is YSYEKL. The CDR3 covers 15 residues.

This clone was recorded once. The chain combines TRBV27 with TRBJ1-2, with 7 positions matching TRBD1. V gave up 10 bases and J gave up 5 bases; unmatched junction bases: 4. Germline lookup yields CDR1 MNHEY and CDR2 SMNVEV (reference sequence). There are 11 residues in the CDR3. CDR3 loop: CATRTGYGYTF. The CDR3 nucleotides are TGTGCCACCCGGACAGGATATGGCTACACCTTC.

The V call is TRBV5-1, the J call TRBJ2-4, with TRBD2 matching 9 bases. V gave up 0 bases and J gave up 2 bases; unmatched junction bases: 6. The CDR3 runs 17 residues. The germline V gene encodes CDR1 SGHRS and CDR2 YFSETQ. CDR3 sequence: CASSLVGLAYPKNIQYF. CDR3 coding DNA: TGCGCCAGCAGCTTGGTGGGACTAGCTTATCCCAAAAACATTCAGTACTTC.

V gene TRBV9 combines with J gene TRBJ1-5, with TRBD1 identical over 8 bases. The CDR3 length is 14 residues. Germline values: CDR1 SGDLS, CDR2 YYNGEE. V lost 3 bases to trimming and J lost 3 bases; unmatched junction nucleotides: 2. The CDR3 loop reads CASSGGQANQPQHF. Here the CDR3 DNA reads TGTGCCAGCAGCGGGGGACAGGCCAATCAGCCCCAGCATTTT.

V is TRBV2 and J is TRBJ1-2; possible D gene TRBD1, 5 bases. The V and J ends lost 6 bases and 6 bases respectively, with 26 bases between them. Per the germline V gene, CDR1 is SNHLY and CDR2 is FYNNEI. The CDR3 is 17 residues long. The CDR3 here is CASRGEGQDPPRDGYTF. The CDR3 DNA sequence: TGTGCCAGCAGGGGGGAGGGGCAGGACCCCCCTCGCGATGGCTACACCTTC.

V usage is TRBV4-3 and J usage is TRBJ2-1; 12 bases fit TRBD2. After removal of 0 bases from V and 0 bases from J, the junction contained 12 bases not matched to a gene. The CDR3 is 21 residues long. CDR1 is LGHNA and CDR2 is YSLEER in the germline V gene. As DNA, the CDR3 is TGCGCCAGCAGCCAAGAAGCCGAGACTAGCGGGAGTTGGAGCTCCTACAATGAGCAGTTCTTC. Translation: CASSQEAETSGSWSSYNEQFF.

This clone appeared once. The chain uses TRBV5-6 and TRBJ2-1, with a possible D match to TRBD2 (5 bases). The CDR3 runs to 18 residues. Germline CDR1 is SGHDT and CDR2 is YYEEEE. V was trimmed by 0 bases and J by 0 bases, leaving 16 bases between them. This CDR3 reads CASSLAPEERSSYNEQFF. The DNA of the CDR3 is TGTGCCAGCAGCTTGGCCCCCGAGGAGCGGAGCTCCTACAATGAGCAGTTCTTC.

The chain has TRBV5-1 and TRBJ2-7, with D possibly TRBD1 on 5 matching bases. CDR1 SGHRS and CDR2 YFSETQ come from the germline V gene. CDR3 size: 18 residues. V lost 0 bases and J lost 3, with 22 bases in between. In nucleotides, the CDR3 is TGCGCCAGCAGCTTGGCCGGTGGGGCGCATCCCCTTTTCTACGAGCAGTACTTC. Translation: CASSLAGGAHPLFYEQYF.

This clone was detected only once. J is TRBJ2-2 and V is TRBV15, with 8 bases matching TRBD1. V dropped 0 bases and J dropped 6; count of bases not matched to a gene: 6. The CDR3 is 16 residues long. Germline loops: CDR1 LNHNV, CDR2 YYDKDF (reference sequence). CDR3: CATSRDWQGASGELFF. CDR3 nucleotide sequence: TGTGCCACCAGCAGAGATTGGCAGGGGGCATCCGGGGAGCTGTTTTTT.

The chain joins TRBV4-1 to TRBJ2-3; TRBD2 agrees at 7 bases. Germline V gene lookup returns CDR1 MGHRA and CDR2 YSYEKL. After removal of 1 base from V and 0 bases from J, the junction contained 10 bases not matched to a gene. The CDR3 is 18 amino acids. In nucleotides, the CDR3 is TGCGCCAGCAGCCAAGGGTCAGCGGGCGGGGGAAGCACAGATACGCAGTATTTT. Protein sequence: CASSQGSAGGGSTDTQYF.

This clone was seen just once. The gene calls are TRBV5-1 and TRBJ2-7; 8 bases fit TRBD1. The CDR3 length is 14 residues. CDR1 and CDR2 from the germline V gene are SGHRS and YFSETQ. V shed 2 bases and J 8 bases; nucleotides not matched to a gene: 9. This CDR3 is CASSLQGGPRKQYF. Here the CDR3 DNA reads TGCGCCAGCAGCTTACAGGGGGGCCCGAGGAAGCAGTACTTC.

This clone came up once. V is TRBV5-1 and J is TRBJ2-7; TRBD2 aligns across 9 bases. CDR3 length: 17 amino acids. Germline CDR1 SGHRS, CDR2 YFSETQ. Trimming at V came to 0 bases and at J to 9 bases, leaving 16 bases not matched to a gene. In nucleotides, the CDR3 is TGCGCCAGCAGCTTGGACCCCCTTAGCAGGCAAGCGGGGGGGCAGTACTTC. Its translation: CASSLDPLSRQAGGQYF.

V is TRBV28 and J is TRBJ1-1; 8 bases are shared with TRBD1. Germline V gives CDR1 MDHEN, CDR2 SYDVKM. The CDR3 length is 14 residues. V gave up 5 bases and J gave up 1 base; unmatched junction bases: 3. In DNA, the CDR3 is TGTGCCAGCAGTCCGGACAGGGCGAACACTGAAGCTTTCTTT. Its protein product is CASSPDRANTEAFF.

The chain is built from TRBV30 and TRBJ2-6; 8 positions match TRBD2. Germline V CDR1 and CDR2: GTSNPN, SVGIG (reference sequence). The junction had 12 bases not matched to a gene; V was cut back by 5 bases and J by 3 bases. CDR3 length equals 17 residues. CDR3 residues: CAWGLLREGLGANVLTF. CDR3 nucleotides: TGTGCCTGGGGACTTCTTCGGGAGGGCCTTGGGGCCAACGTCCTGACTTTC.

CDR3 bases: TGTGCCAGCAGTTCCCGGACAGGGCCCTACGAGCAGTACTTC. Its protein product is CASSSRTGPYEQYF. V and J are TRBV28 and TRBJ2-7; 8 bases fit TRBD1. The V gene's germline CDR1 is MDHEN and CDR2 SYDVKM. The V gene end was trimmed by 4 bases and the J gene end by 2 bases; junction bases not matched to a gene: 4. This CDR3 is 14 amino acids long.

V and J are TRBV6-6 and TRBJ1-4, with D hard to call. CDR3 length: 15 amino acids. Germline-derived CDR1 and CDR2 are MNHNY and SVGAGI (reference sequence). Trimming removed 6 bases at V and 0 bases at J, with 11 bases between. CDR3 region: CASRRLVATNEKLFF. The CDR3 DNA sequence: TGTGCCAGCAGGCGTCTTGTTGCAACTAATGAAAAACTGTTTTTT.

The chain employs TRBV4-3 and TRBJ1-2; tentatively, D is TRBD1 (6 bases). This CDR3 region has 18 residues. The germline gives CDR1 LGHNA, CDR2 YSLEER. V was clipped by 1 base and J by 4 bases, with 22 bases between them. Here the CDR3 reads CASSQARGQRTVPYGYTF. In DNA form, the CDR3 reads TGCGCCAGCAGCCAAGCTCGAGGACAGAGAACCGTACCCTATGGCTACACCTTC.

This clone was observed once. The chain is built from TRBV15 and TRBJ2-7, with D unclear. The CDR3 has 14 amino acids. CDR1 LNHNV and CDR2 YYDKDF come from the germline V gene (reference sequence). V lost 1 base and J 2 bases, leaving 9 bases between the germline ends. CDR3 DNA sequence: TGTGCCACCAGCAGAGTCAGGCTTCCCTACGAGCAGTACTTC. Protein: CATSRVRLPYEQYF.

This CDR3 reads CASSWSGNQPQHF. DNA for the CDR3: TGTGCCAGCAGTTGGTCGGGGAATCAGCCCCAGCATTTT. This chain uses TRBV27 with TRBJ1-5; unclear D gene. Trimming took off 4 bases at V and 4 bases at J, with 8 bases between the two ends. The CDR3 totals 13 residues. Germline lookup yields CDR1 MNHEY and CDR2 SMNVEV (reference sequence).

In its sample, this clone was seen once. V gene TRBV6-5 combines with J gene TRBJ1-3; no clear D. V lost 5 bases, J lost 7 bases, and 12 bases lay in between. Germline lookup yields CDR1 MNHEY and CDR2 SVGAGI. This CDR3 is built from 13 residues. The CDR3 DNA is TGTGCCAGCAGTCCCGACCACAGCAACACCATATATTTT. Amino acids: CASSPDHSNTIYF.

V usage is TRBV25-1 and J usage is TRBJ2-1; 7 bases fit TRBD2. This CDR3 has 14 amino acids. Germline V CDR1 and CDR2: MGHDK, SYGVNS. The junction had 9 bases not matched to a gene; V was cut back by 5 bases and J by 8 bases. CDR3: CASSNGGSDYEQFF. For the CDR3, the DNA is TGTGCCAGCAGTAACGGGGGGTCGGACTATGAGCAGTTCTTC.

The chain uses TRBV6-4 and TRBJ2-1; weak D call: TRBD2 (6 bases). V lost 4 bases, J lost 4 bases, and 20 bases lay in between. Per the germline V gene, CDR1 is MRHNA and CDR2 is SNTAGT. This CDR3 is built from 17 residues. The DNA of the CDR3 is TGTGCCAGCAGTGGCCCCCTCCGGGACTCGTCATACAATGAGCAGTTCTTC. Translation: CASSGPLRDSSYNEQFF.